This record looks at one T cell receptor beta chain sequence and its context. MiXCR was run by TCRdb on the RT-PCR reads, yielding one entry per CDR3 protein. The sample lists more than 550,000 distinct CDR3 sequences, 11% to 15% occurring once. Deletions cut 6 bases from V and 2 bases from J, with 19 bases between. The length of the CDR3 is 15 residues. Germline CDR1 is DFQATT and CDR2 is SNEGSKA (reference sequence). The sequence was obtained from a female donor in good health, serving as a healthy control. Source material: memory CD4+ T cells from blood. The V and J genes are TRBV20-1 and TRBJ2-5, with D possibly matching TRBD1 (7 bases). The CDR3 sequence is CSAASPGGPQETQYF. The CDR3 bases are TGCAGTGCCGCAAGTCCAGGGGGGCCTCAAGAGACCCAGTACTTC.